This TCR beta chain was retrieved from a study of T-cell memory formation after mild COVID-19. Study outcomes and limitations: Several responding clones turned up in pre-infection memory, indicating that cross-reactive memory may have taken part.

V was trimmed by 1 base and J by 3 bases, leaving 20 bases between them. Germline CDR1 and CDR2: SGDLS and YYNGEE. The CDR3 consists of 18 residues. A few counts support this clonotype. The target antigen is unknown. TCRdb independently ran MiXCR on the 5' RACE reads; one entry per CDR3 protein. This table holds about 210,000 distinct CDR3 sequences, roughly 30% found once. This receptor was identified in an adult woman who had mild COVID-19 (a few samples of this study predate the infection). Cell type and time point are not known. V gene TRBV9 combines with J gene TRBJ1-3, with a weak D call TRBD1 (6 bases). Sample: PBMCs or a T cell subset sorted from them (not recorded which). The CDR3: CASSVRDRQPLIGNTIYF. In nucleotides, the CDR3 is TGTGCCAGCAGCGTAAGAGACAGGCAGCCACTTATTGGAAACACCATATATTTT.